This T cell receptor (beta chain) originates from a study of OX40 agonist ivuxolimab in advanced cancers. Study background: Two patients with cutaneous melanoma and one with hepatocellular carcinoma, three in total, showed partial responses. Overall study findings and caveats: Clones of CD4+ and CD8+ blood T cells grew by week 6 at doses of 0.1 to 3.0 mg/kg. Relative to CD4+, CD8+ T cells held more expanded clones on average.

In its sample, this clone was seen a few times. Antigen: not known. Clones were sequenced by immunoSEQ multiplex PCR, and TCRdb holds only the in-frame ones, with some missing. The sample records 30,000 to 40,000 clones, roughly 85% being singletons. Trimming at V came to 4 bases and at J to 3 bases, leaving 6 bases not matched to a gene. Per germline, CDR1 SGHTS and CDR2 YDEGEE. CDR3 size: 15 residues. The TCR was taken from an adult with an advanced solid tumor such as melanoma, head and neck, liver or kidney cancer. V is TRBV5-8 and J is TRBJ2-5, with 10 bases that match TRBD1. The sequenced sample was CD4+ or CD8+ T cells sorted from blood, obtained in a trial of the OX40 agonist ivuxolimab. For the CDR3, the DNA is TGTGCCAGCAGCCACCGGGACAGGGGCGAAGAGACCCAGTACTTC. It translates to CASSHRDRGEETQYF.